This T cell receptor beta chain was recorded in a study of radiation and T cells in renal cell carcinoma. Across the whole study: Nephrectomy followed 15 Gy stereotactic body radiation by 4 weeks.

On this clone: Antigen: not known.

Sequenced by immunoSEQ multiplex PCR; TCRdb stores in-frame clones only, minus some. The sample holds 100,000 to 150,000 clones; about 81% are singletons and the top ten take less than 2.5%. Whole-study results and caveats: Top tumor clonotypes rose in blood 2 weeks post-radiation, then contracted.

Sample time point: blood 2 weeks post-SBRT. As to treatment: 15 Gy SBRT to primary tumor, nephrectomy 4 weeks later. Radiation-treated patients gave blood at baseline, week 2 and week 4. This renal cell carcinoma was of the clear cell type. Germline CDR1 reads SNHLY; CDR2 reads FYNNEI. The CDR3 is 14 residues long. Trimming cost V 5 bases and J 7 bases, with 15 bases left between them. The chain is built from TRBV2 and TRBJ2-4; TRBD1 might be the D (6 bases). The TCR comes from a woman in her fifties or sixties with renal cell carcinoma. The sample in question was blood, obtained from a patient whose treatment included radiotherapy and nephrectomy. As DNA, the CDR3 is TGTGCCAGCAGTTCTCGGACAGCCACCAACATTCAGTACTTC. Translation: CASSSRTATNIQYF.